A selection of T cell receptor beta chains follows, all from one sample in a study of T cell changes during pregnancy in multiple sclerosis. The protocol was immunoSEQ multiplex PCR, while the TCRdb copy is restricted to in-frame clones and leaves out a portion. This table holds tens of thousands of clones, roughly 87% found once. This specimen was CD4+ T cells from peripheral blood mononuclear cells, taken in the first trimester of pregnancy. The receptors were gathered from a female donor with multiple sclerosis, enrolled in a pregnancy study. CDR3s leave out the opening cysteine and the closing phenylalanine or tryptophan.

10	TRBJ1-1	TRBV6-4	ASSDRGGEAF
10	TRBJ2-1	TRBV9	ASSPGLGEQF
12	TRBJ1-4	TRBV2	ASMETATNEKLF
15	TRBJ2-6	TRBV28	ASSLGQGFSGANVLT
12	TRBJ1-1	TRBV7-9	ASRKTGENTEAF
10	TRBJ2-7	TRBV7-9	ASSSQVYEQY
14	TRBJ1-1	TRBV4-2	ASSQPQGGMNTEAF
13	TRBJ2-3	TRBV6-5	ASSSTSGYTDTQY
13	TRBJ2-7	TRBV11-1	ASSHRGGDHYEQY
11	TRBJ1-5	TRBV7-8	ASSLEQYQPQH
15	TRBJ2-7	TRBV28	ASSSTGQGLESYEQY
11	TRBJ2-5	TRBV27	ASSGLAGETQY
11	TRBJ1-1	TRBV30	ACRAPVRTEAF
10	TRBJ2-7	TRBV2	ASKTMTGEQY
12	TRBJ1-1	TRBV18	ASSPRGQGTEAF
13	TRBJ1-2	TRBV19	ASSIGSRSPYGYT
13	TRBJ2-1	TRBV11-3	ASSPGTSYYNEQF
13	TRBJ1-2	TRBV5-1	ASSLAYVGSYGYT
14	TRBJ2-2	TRBV5-1	ASSFSAVSNTGELF
11	TRBJ2-3	TRBV4-3	ASSQGERYTQY
13	TRBJ1-1	TRBV10-3	AISESAQGGTEAF
15	TRBJ1-5	TRBV7-7	AIEDRDRGVSNQPQH
12	TRBJ1-4	TRBV5-1	ASSPRQGYEKLF
14	TRBJ2-2	TRBV9	ASSVALAGIGGELF
11	TRBJ2-2	TRBV27	ASSPSNTGELF
12	TRBJ1-1	TRBV30	AWSVPGGGTEAF
12	TRBJ1-2	TRBV29-1	SVGGGADNYGYT
13	TRBJ1-5	TRBV19	ASSMGQWGNQPQH
9	TRBJ1-4	TRBV10-1	ASSGGGKLF
11	TRBJ1-2	TRBV7-6	ASSFQGDYGYT
14	TRBJ2-5	TRBV6-6	ASSYTASGLQETQY
12	TRBJ2-7	TRBV11-2	ASRGREMTYEQY
14	TRBJ2-7	TRBV7-2	ASSSGLAGGQKEQY
13	TRBJ2-7	TRBV7-9	ASSREGLGGYEQY
12	TRBJ2-7	TRBV6-6	ASSYSTASYEQY
11	TRBJ2-1	TRBV7-2	ASRLPTSKEQF
14	TRBJ1-3	TRBV9	ASSLETGSSGNTIY
14	TRBJ2-5	TRBV4-2	ASSQVGASGQETQY
10	TRBJ1-2	TRBV28	ASSPSDYGYT
14	TRBJ2-7	TRBV6-1	ASSELGGTIPYEQY
13	TRBJ2-3	TRBV7-2	ASSPGLVLGDTQY
15	TRBJ2-1	TRBV1	TSSQESFPAGAYEQF
13	TRBJ2-3	TRBV28	ASSFQGAASDTQY
12	TRBJ2-2	TRBV7-3	ASRLDRAPGELF
11	TRBJ2-2	TRBV30	AWSTQGSGELF
13	TRBJ2-3	TRBV7-2	ASSLQGLYTDTQY
13	TRBJ2-2	TRBV5-1	ASSLVGREPGELF
10	TRBJ1-1	TRBV29-1	SVSRGNTEAF